This T cell receptor beta chain was observed in a study of blood T cells in healthy people across ages. Broader study findings: When set beside aged donors, long-lived donors presented more naive CD4+ cells and higher diversity. TCR beta diversity tracked closely with naive T cell percentage.

Regarding this clonotype: As yet, its antigen is unknown.

A second PCR, run for about 7 to 12 cycles, used a sample-barcoded 5' primer plus a J-beta primer mix. The template-switch adaptor was a 5' adaptor with 12 random nucleotides. It tagged each cDNA molecule. Via MiXCR, TCRdb re-called the 5' RACE reads, giving one row per CDR3 protein. The data hold 2 million or so distinct CDR3 sequences, with 40% to 55% observed a single time. The CDR3 has 15 residues. The germline CDR1 and CDR2 sequences are KGHSH and LQKENI. V was shortened by 0 bases and J by 6 bases, with 11 bases between the two germline ends. The source of this sequence is a woman aged 40 to 50 in good health. V gene TRBV18 combines with J gene TRBJ1-4; D gene uncertain. The sample was blood. The CDR3 reads CASSPPLGRDEKLFF. CDR3 coding DNA: TGTGCCAGCTCACCACCGTTAGGGCGCGATGAAAAACTGTTTTTT.